The clone carrying this T cell receptor (beta chain) came up a few times. The antigen is not known. This entry comes from a study of T cells after yellow fever vaccination. Study background: The authors prepared low-cell-number fractions using SMART-Seq v4 Ultra Low Input.

Overall study results and limits: The secondary response was weaker but peaked faster, day 5 versus 15. Post-booster samples contained most primary-vaccination clones (approximately 95% CD4, approximately 88% CD8).

Making TCR cDNA involved 5'RACE template switching, which added UMIs and a universal primer site. Each CDR3 protein is one row after TCRdb ran MiXCR on the 5' RACE reads. The data hold about 320,000 distinct CDR3 sequences, with 3.5% to 5% observed a single time. The germline gives CDR1 SGHRS, CDR2 YFSETQ. The CDR3 spans 15 residues. V was clipped by 2 bases and J by 3 bases, with 14 bases between them. The receptor's source is a man between 18 and 35 years old who received the YFV17D yellow fever vaccine. The chain couples TRBV5-1 to TRBJ1-1, with D hard to call. Specimen: PBMCs, collected 15 days after the yellow fever booster vaccination. The CDR3 loop reads CASSFQLGRDTEAFF. The CDR3 nucleotides read TGCGCCAGCAGCTTCCAGCTCGGGCGGGACACTGAAGCTTTCTTT. The full variable domain, completed using reference TRBV5-1 and TRBJ1-1, is KAGVTQTPRYLIKTRGQQVTLSCSPISGHRSVSWYQQTPGQGLQFLFEYFSETQRNKGNFPGRFSGRQFSNSRSEMNVSTLELGDSALYLCASSFQLGRDTEAFFGQGTRLTVV.